Ten or more counts support the clone carrying this TCR beta chain. Antigen unknown. As the template, RNA transcripts were used to amplify TCR beta CDR3 regions. HTBI primers were used in a first-round RT-PCR, which preceded a second-round multiplex PCR. MiXCR, run by TCRdb on the multiplex PCR reads, gives a single entry per CDR3 protein. The sample has approximately 160,000 distinct CDR3 sequences, 30% to 45% seen once. The record originates from a study of Graves' ophthalmopathy and Graves' hyperthyroidism. Study-wide results and caveats: Thyroid clonotypes that were expanded above 0.001 frequency mostly also appeared in blood.

Trimming shortened V by 5 bases and J by 6 bases, and 14 bases separated the two germline ends. The germline gives CDR1 MNHEY, CDR2 SMNVEV (reference sequence). The CDR3 has 13 residues. Ophthalmopathy donors' eye disease showed moderate-to-severe activity, CAS of at least 3, NOSPECS of at least 4 and duration under 3 months. Physicians reached a diagnosis by relying on clinical symptoms, serum thyroxine, TRAb, thyroid ultrasound and orbital computed tomography. Sequencing input: peripheral blood. The chain uses TRBV27 and TRBJ2-7, with D tentatively TRBD1 (6 bases). This receptor was taken from a woman aged 40 to 49 with Graves' ophthalmopathy. Written as DNA, the CDR3 is TGTGCCAGCAGTCGCCTCAACAGGGCCGAGCAGTACTTC. This gives the protein CASSRLNRAEQYF.